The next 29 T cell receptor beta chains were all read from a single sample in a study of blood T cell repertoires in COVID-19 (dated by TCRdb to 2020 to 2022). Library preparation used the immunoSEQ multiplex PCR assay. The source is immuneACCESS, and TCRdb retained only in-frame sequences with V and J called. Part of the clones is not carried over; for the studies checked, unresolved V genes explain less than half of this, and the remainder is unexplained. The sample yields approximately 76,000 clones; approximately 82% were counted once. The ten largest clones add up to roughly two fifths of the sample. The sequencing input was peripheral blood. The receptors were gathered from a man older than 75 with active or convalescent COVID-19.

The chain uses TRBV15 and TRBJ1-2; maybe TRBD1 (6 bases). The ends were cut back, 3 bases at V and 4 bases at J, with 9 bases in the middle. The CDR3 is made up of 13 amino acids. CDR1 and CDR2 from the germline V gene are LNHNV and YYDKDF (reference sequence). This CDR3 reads CATSSGRGYGYTF. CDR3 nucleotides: TGTGCCACCAGCAGCGGCAGGGGCTATGGCTACACCTTC.

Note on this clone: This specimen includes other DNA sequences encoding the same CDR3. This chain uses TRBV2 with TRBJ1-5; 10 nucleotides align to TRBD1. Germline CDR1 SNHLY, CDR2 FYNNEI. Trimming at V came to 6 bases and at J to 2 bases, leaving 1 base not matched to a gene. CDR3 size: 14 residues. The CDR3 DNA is TGTGCCAGCAGCGGGACAGGGGGCAATCAGCCCCAGCATTTT. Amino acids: CASSGTGGNQPQHF. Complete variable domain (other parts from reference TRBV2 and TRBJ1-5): EPEVTQTPSHQVTQMGQEVILRCVPISNHLYFYWYRQILGQKVEFLVSFYNNEISEKSEIFDDQFSVERPDGSNFTLKIRSTKLEDSAMYFCASSGTGGNQPQHFGDGTRLSIL.

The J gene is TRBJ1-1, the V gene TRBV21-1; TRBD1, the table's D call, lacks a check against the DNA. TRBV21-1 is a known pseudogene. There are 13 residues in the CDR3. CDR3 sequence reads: CASTDGTKAEAFF. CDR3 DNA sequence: TGTGCCAGCACAGACGGGACAAAGGCTGAAGCTTTCTTT.

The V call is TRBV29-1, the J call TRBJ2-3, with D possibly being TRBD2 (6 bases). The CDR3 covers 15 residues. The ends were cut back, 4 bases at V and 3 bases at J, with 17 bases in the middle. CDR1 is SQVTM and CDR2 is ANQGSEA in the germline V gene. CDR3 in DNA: TGCAGCGTTGTGAGGCCTAGCGTTTCAACAGATACGCAGTATTTT. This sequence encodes CSVVRPSVSTDTQYF.

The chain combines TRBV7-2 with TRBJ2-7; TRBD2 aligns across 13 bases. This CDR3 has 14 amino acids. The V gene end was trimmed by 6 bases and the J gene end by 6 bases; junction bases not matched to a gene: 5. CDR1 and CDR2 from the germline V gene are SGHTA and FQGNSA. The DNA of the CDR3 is TGTGCCAGCAGTGGACTAGCGGGAGCGGGCGAGCAGTACTTC. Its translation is CASSGLAGAGEQYF.

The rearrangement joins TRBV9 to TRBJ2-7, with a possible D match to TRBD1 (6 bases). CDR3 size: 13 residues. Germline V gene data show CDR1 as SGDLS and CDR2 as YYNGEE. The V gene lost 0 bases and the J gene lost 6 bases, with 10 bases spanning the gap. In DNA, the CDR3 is TGTGCCAGCAGCGTAGGGCTCAGGGGCGAGCAGTACTTC. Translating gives CASSVGLRGEQYF.

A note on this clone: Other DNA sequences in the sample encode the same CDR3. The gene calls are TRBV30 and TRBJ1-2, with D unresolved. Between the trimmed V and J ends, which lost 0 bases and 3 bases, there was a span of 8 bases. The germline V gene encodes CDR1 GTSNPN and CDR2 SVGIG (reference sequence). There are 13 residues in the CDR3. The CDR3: CAWSVSRDYGYTF. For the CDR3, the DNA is TGTGCCTGGAGTGTAAGTAGAGACTATGGCTACACCTTC.

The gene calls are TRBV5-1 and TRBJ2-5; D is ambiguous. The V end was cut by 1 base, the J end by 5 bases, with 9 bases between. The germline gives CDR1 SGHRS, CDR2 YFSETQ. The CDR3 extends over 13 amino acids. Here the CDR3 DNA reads TGCGCCAGCAGCTTGACACGCTGGGAGACCCAGTACTTC. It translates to CASSLTRWETQYF.

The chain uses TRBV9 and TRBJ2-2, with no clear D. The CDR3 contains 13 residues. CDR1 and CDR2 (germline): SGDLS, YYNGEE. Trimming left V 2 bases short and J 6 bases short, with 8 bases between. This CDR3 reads CASSVGQPGELFF. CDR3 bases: TGTGCCAGCAGCGTGGGCCAGCCCGGGGAGCTGTTTTTT.

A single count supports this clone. CDR3 sequence reads: CASSISRRENHNEQFF. In nucleotides, the CDR3 is TGTGCCAGTAGTATCAGTCGGAGGGAGAACCACAATGAGCAGTTCTTC. V usage is TRBV19 and J usage is TRBJ2-1; D is perhaps TRBD2 (6 bases). Germline CDR1 is LNHDA and CDR2 is SQIVND (reference sequence). The CDR3 consists of 16 residues. V dropped 3 bases and J dropped 5 bases, with 17 bases sitting between them.

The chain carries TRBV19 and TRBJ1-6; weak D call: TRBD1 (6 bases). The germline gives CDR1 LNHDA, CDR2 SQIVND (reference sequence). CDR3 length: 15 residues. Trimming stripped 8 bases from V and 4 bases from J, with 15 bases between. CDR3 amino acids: CASSSTGKYNSPLHF. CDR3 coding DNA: TGTGCCAGTTCGTCCACAGGGAAATATAATTCACCCCTCCACTTT.

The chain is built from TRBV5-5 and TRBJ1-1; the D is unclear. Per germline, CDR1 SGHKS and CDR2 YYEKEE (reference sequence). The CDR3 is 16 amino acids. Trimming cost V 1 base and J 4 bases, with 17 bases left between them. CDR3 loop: CASSLLVSGLGTEAFF. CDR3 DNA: TGTGCCAGCAGCTTGTTGGTTTCGGGATTGGGCACTGAAGCTTTCTTT. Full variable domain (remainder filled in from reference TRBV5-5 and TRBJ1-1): DAGVTQSPTHLIKTRGQQVTLRCSPISGHKSVSWYQQVLGQGPQFIFQYYEKEERGRGNFPDRFSARQFPNYSSELNVNALLLGDSALYLCASSLLVSGLGTEAFFGQGTRLTVV.

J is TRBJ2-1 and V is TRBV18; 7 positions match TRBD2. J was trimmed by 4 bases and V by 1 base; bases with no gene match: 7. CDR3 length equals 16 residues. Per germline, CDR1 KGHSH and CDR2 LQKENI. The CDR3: CASSPQAGWSYNEQFF. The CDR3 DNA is TGTGCCAGCTCACCACAAGCGGGGTGGTCGTACAATGAGCAGTTCTTC. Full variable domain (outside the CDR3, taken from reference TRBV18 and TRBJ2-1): NAGVMQNPRHLVRRRGQEARLRCSPMKGHSHVYWYRQLPEEGLKFMVYLQKENIIDESGMPKERFSAEFPKEGPSILRIQQVVRGDSAAYFCASSPQAGWSYNEQFFGPGTRLTVL.

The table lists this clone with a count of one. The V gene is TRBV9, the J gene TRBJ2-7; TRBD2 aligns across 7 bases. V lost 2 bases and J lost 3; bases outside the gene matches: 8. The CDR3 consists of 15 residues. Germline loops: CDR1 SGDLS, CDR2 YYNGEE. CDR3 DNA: TGTGCCAGCAGCGTCGGAGGAACTAGCGTCTACGAGCAGTACTTC. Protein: CASSVGGTSVYEQYF.

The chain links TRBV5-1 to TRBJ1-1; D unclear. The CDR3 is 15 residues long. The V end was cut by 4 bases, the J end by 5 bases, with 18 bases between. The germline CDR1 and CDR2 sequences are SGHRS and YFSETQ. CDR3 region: CASSPEGGFNTEAFF. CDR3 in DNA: TGCGCCAGCAGCCCCGAGGGAGGGTTTAATACTGAAGCTTTCTTT.

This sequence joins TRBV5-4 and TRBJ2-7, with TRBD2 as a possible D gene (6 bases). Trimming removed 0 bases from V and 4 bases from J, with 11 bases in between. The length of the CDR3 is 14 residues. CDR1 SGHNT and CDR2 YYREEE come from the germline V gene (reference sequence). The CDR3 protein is CASSLGGERYEQYF. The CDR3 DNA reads TGTGCCAGCAGCTTGGGGGGGGAGCGGTACGAGCAGTACTTC.

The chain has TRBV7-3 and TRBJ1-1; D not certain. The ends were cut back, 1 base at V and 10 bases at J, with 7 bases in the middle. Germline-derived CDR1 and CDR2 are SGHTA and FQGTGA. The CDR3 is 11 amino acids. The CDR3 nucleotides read TGTGCCAGCAGCTTAAGTGAGGGAGCTTTCTTT. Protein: CASSLSEGAFF. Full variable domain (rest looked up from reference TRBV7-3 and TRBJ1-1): GAGVSQTPSNKVTEKGKYVELRCDPISGHTALYWYRQSLGQGPEFLIYFQGTGAADDSGLPNDRFFAVRPEGSVSTLKIQRTERGDSAVYLCASSLSEGAFFGQGTRLTVV.

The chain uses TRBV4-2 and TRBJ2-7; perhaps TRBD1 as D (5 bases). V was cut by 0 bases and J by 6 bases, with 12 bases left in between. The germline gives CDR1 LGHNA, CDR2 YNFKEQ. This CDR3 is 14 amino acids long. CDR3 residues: CASSQEGASSEQYF. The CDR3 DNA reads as TGTGCCAGCAGCCAAGAAGGGGCAAGTTCCGAGCAGTACTTC.

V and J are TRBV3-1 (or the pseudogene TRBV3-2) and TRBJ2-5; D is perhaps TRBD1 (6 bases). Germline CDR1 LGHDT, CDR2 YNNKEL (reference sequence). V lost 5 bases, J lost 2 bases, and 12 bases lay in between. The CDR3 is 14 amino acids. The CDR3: CASSLQGKQETQYF. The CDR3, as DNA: TGTGCCAGCAGCTTACAGGGAAAACAAGAGACCCAGTACTTC.

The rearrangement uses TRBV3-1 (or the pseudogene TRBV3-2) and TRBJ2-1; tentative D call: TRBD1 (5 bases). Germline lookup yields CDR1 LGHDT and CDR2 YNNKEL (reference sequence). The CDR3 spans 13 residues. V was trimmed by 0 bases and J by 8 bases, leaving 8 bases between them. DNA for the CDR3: TGTGCCAGCAGCCAAGATACAGGCTATGAGCAGTTCTTC. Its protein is CASSQDTGYEQFF.

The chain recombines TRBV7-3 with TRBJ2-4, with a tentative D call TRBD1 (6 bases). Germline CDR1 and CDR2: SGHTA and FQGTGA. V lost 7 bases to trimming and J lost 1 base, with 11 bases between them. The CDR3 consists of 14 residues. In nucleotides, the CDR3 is TGTGCCAGCACCCAGGGGTCCGCCAAAAACATTCAGTACTTC. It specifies CASTQGSAKNIQYF. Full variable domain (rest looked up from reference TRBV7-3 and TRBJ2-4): GAGVSQTPSNKVTEKGKYVELRCDPISGHTALYWYRQSLGQGPEFLIYFQGTGAADDSGLPNDRFFAVRPEGSVSTLKIQRTERGDSAVYLCASTQGSAKNIQYFGAGTRLSVL.

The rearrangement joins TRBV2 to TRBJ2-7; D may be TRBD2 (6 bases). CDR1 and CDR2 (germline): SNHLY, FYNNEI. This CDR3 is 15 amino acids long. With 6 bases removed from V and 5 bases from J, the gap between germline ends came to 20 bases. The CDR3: CASRGGGARQDEQYF. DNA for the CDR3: TGTGCCAGCAGGGGCGGCGGGGCTCGTCAGGACGAGCAGTACTTC.

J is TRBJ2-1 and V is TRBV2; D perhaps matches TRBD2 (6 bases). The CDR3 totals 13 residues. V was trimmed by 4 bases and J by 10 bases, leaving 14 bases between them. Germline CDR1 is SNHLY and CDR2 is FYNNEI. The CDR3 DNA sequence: TGTGCCAGCAGTGGGGGCGGGACCCGAGAGCAGTTCTTC. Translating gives CASSGGGTREQFF.

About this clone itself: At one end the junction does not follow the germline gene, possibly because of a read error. The CDR3 DNA follows: TGTGCCAGCAGCTTAGACGCCAGGGCGGTTTCCTTC. Protein product: CASSLDARAVSF. The V gene is TRBV7-9, the J gene TRBJ1-2; possible D gene TRBD1, 5 bases. In germline, CDR1 is SEHNR, CDR2 FQNEAQ (reference sequence). CDR3 length: 12 residues.

CDR3 coding DNA: TGCGCCAGCAGCCAAGGGAGGGGGGGCTTTGATGGAGATACGCAGTATTTT. This sequence encodes CASSQGRGGFDGDTQYF. The chain is built from TRBV4-3 and TRBJ2-3; TRBD2 might be the D (7 bases). Germline-derived CDR1 and CDR2 are LGHNA and YSLEER. The CDR3 has 17 residues. V lost 1 base and J lost 5, with 19 bases in between.

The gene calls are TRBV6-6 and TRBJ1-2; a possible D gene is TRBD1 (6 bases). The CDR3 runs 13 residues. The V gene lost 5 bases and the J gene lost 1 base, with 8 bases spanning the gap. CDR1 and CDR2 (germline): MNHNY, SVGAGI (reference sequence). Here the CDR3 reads CASSNRVNYGYTF. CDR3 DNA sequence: TGTGCCAGCAGTAACAGGGTTAACTATGGCTACACCTTC.

Here the CDR3 reads CASNRGGTGGIGYGYTF. The CDR3 DNA reads TGTGCCAGCAACCGCGGGGGGACAGGGGGCATAGGCTATGGCTACACCTTC. The chain links TRBV11-2 to TRBJ1-2; TRBD1 agrees at 12 bases. The CDR3 runs 17 residues. Germline loops: CDR1 SGHAT, CDR2 FQNNGV. The junction had 13 bases not matched to a gene; V was cut back by 7 bases and J by 4 bases.

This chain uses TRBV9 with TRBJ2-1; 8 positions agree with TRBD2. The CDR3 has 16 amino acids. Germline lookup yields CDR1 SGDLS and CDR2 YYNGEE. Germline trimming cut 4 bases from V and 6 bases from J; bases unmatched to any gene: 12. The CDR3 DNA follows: TGTGCCAGCAGCTCCCTTACGGGGGGGTCCGCCAATGAGCAGTTCTTC. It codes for CASSSLTGGSANEQFF.

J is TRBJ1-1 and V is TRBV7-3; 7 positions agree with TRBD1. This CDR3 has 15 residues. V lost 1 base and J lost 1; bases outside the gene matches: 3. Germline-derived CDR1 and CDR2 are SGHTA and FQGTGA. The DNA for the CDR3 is TGTGCCAGCAGCTTAATGGCAGGGGGGAACACTGAAGCTTTCTTT. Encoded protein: CASSLMAGGNTEAFF. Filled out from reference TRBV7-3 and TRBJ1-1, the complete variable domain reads GAGVSQTPSNKVTEKGKYVELRCDPISGHTALYWYRQSLGQGPEFLIYFQGTGAADDSGLPNDRFFAVRPEGSVSTLKIQRTERGDSAVYLCASSLMAGGNTEAFFGQGTRLTVV.